What follows describes a single TCR beta chain. This specimen belongs to a study of blood T cell repertoires in COVID-19. Turning to the study itself: From T cells, B-cell-depleted T cells, or PBMCs came the material, which was cDNA or gDNA.

Losses at the gene ends were 5 bases for V and 0 bases for J; bases not matched to a gene: 7. CDR1 is SEHNR, CDR2 FQNEAQ, per germline (reference sequence). The CDR3 is 16 residues long. In the study's own analysis: Amplification of reference gene primers was used by the study to estimate nucleated cell counts. Clones were sequenced by immunoSEQ multiplex PCR, and TCRdb holds only the in-frame ones, with some missing. V and J calls and clone size are given by that table; D and trimming were obtained from the DNA. The table includes 200,000 to 250,000 clones, over 80% detected once. Material for sequencing was PBMCs or T cells enriched from blood (not recorded which). The clonotype was recovered from a man between 45 and 60 years old who had been exposed to COVID-19. The V gene is TRBV7-9, the J gene TRBJ1-1, with 9 positions matching TRBD1. CDR3 sequence: CASSLSGTGMNTEAFF. The CDR3 DNA is TGTGCCAGCAGCCTTTCCGGGACAGGGATGAACACTGAAGCTTTCTTT.